A selection of T cell receptor beta chains follows, all from one sample in a study of shared T cell receptors in the human thymus. Clones were sequenced by immunoSEQ multiplex PCR, and TCRdb holds only the in-frame ones, with some missing. The table lists about 660,000 clones, 88% of them singletons. The same sample was also studied in work on human thymus T cells.

Sequencing was done on a sample of thymocytes. The source of these receptors is a boy younger than two with a congenital heart defect. CDR3s include the opening cysteine and the closing phenylalanine or tryptophan. A D gene is named only where the DNA matches it firmly. Clone size appears in some rows only: once, few, many, or a class for an expanded clone.

TRBV14	TRBD2	17	TRBJ2-1	.	CASSQPVGRGSGNEQFF	TGTGCCAGCAGCCAACCGGTTGGGCGCGGGAGTGGAAATGAGCAGTTCTTC
TRBV5-6	TRBD2	18	TRBJ2-2	.	CAGSRLAGGPGYTGELFF	TGTGCCGGAAGTCGGCTAGCGGGAGGGCCAGGGTACACCGGGGAGCTGTTTTTT
TRBV11-3	.	18	TRBJ2-7	.	CASSLDPRTPGRSYEQYF	TGTGCCAGCAGCTTAGATCCCAGGACTCCCGGTAGGTCTTACGAGCAGTACTTC
TRBV5-5	TRBD1	17	TRBJ2-7	.	CASSLETGNSISYEQYF	TGTGCCAGCAGCTTGGAGACAGGGAACTCCATTTCCTACGAGCAGTACTTC
TRBV6-6	.	12	TRBJ1-2	.	CASCRGSDGYTF	TGTGCCAGCTGCAGGGGTAGCGATGGCTACACCTTC
TRBV9	TRBD2	23	TRBJ2-6	.	CASSSSTLTGTSGRVAGANVLTF	TGTGCCAGCAGCTCTAGCACCCTAACTGGGACTAGCGGGAGGGTAGCTGGGGCCAACGTCCTGACTTTC
TRBV25-1	.	15	TRBJ1-4	.	CASSDHHRANEKLFF	TGTGCCAGCAGTGATCACCACAGGGCTAATGAAAAACTGTTTTTT
TRBV6-1	TRBD1	10	TRBJ2-4	.	CASSRDSYHF	TGTGCCAGCAGTAGGGACAGCTACCACTTC
TRBV6-5	TRBD2	15	TRBJ2-1	.	CASGRREDAYNEQFF	TGTGCCAGCGGTCGGCGGGAGGATGCCTACAATGAGCAGTTCTTC
TRBV2	.	13	TRBJ2-5	.	CAGPEDIPETQYF	TGTGCCGGGCCCGAGGACATTCCGGAGACCCAGTACTTC
TRBV5-1	.	18	TRBJ1-2	.	CASSLAADSRRVDYGYTF	TGCGCCAGCAGCTTGGCCGCCGATTCTAGGAGGGTCGACTATGGCTACACCTTC
TRBV5-6	.	16	TRBJ2-7	.	CASSLVSVDRRYEQYF	TGTGCCAGCAGCTTGGTCTCTGTGGACAGACGCTACGAGCAGTACTTC
TRBV15	.	13	TRBJ1-2	.	CATSRADRDGYTF	TGTGCCACCAGCAGGGCCGACAGAGATGGCTACACCTTC
TRBV29-1	TRBD1	15	TRBJ2-2	.	CSARNGQGDTGELFF	TGCAGCGCTCGGAATGGGCAGGGGGACACCGGGGAGCTGTTTTTT
TRBV28	TRBD2	17	TRBJ2-2	.	CASSLGSSGADTGELFF	TGTGCCAGCAGTTTGGGATCTAGCGGGGCAGACACCGGGGAGCTGTTTTTT
TRBV9	TRBD1	16	TRBJ2-2	.	CASSGPGQGETGELFF	TGTGCCAGCAGCGGTCCGGGACAGGGTGAAACCGGGGAGCTGTTTTTT
TRBV5-6	TRBD2	19	TRBJ2-2	.	CASSLAGTSGTANTGELFF	TGTGCCAGCAGCTTGGCCGGGACTAGCGGGACCGCGAACACCGGGGAGCTGTTTTTT
TRBV7-8	TRBD1	18	TRBJ1-5	.	CASSDGTGAVLSNQPQHF	TGTGCCAGCAGCGACGGGACAGGGGCTGTGTTGAGCAATCAGCCCCAGCATTTT
TRBV20-1	.	11	TRBJ2-7	.	CSARGRSEQYF	TGCAGTGCTAGAGGGAGAAGCGAGCAGTACTTC
TRBV7-9	.	14	TRBJ2-7	.	CASSHRVTSYEQYF	TGTGCCAGCAGCCACAGGGTAACATCCTACGAGCAGTACTTC
TRBV27	TRBD2	15	TRBJ2-7	few	CASTPVAGGSHEQYF	TGTGCCAGCACCCCTGTGGCGGGAGGTTCCCACGAGCAGTACTTC
TRBV4-1	.	17	TRBJ1-2	.	CASSQGPQGRARYGYTF	TGCGCCAGCAGCCAAGGACCCCAAGGGAGGGCGCGCTATGGCTACACCTTC
TRBV29-1	.	12	TRBJ1-2	.	CSVEGENYGYTF	TGCAGCGTCGAGGGAGAAAACTATGGCTACACCTTC
TRBV29-1	TRBD1	16	TRBJ2-1	.	CSVEDKGQGAGNEQFF	TGCAGCGTTGAAGATAAGGGACAGGGGGCAGGCAATGAGCAGTTCTTC
TRBV28	.	15	TRBJ2-3	once	CASSLGGQSTDTQYF	TGTGCCAGCAGTTTAGGAGGACAGAGCACAGATACGCAGTATTTT
TRBV18	TRBD1	16	TRBJ2-4	.	CASSRGQDIAKNIQYF	TGTGCCAGCTCTCGGGGACAGGACATAGCCAAAAACATTCAGTACTTC
TRBV7-2	TRBD2	19	TRBJ2-4	once	CASSSSGLAIASAKNIQYF	TGTGCCAGCAGCTCCTCTGGACTAGCCATTGCTTCAGCCAAAAACATTCAGTACTTC
TRBV5-4	.	19	TRBJ1-4	.	CASSFEDRTPTATNEKLFF	TGTGCCAGCAGCTTCGAGGACCGGACACCCACGGCAACTAATGAAAAACTGTTTTTT
TRBV7-2	.	17	TRBJ1-2	.	CASSLVVGLMAGEGYTF	TGTGCCAGCAGCTTAGTAGTGGGGTTAATGGCAGGGGAAGGCTACACCTTC
TRBV6-5	.	15	TRBJ1-5	once	CASSYSRVSNQPQHF	TGTGCCAGCAGTTATAGCAGGGTTAGCAATCAGCCCCAGCATTTT
TRBV7-3	TRBD1	15	TRBJ1-2	.	CASSLSWTGVGGYTF	TGTGCCAGCAGCTTGAGTTGGACAGGGGTGGGCGGCTACACCTTC
TRBV2	.	10	TRBJ1-1	.	CASSAAEAFF	TGTGCCAGCAGTGCGGCTGAAGCTTTCTTT
TRBV9	TRBD2	17	TRBJ2-1	.	CASSVGLAGVRYNEQFF	TGTGCCAGCAGCGTAGGGCTAGCGGGAGTGAGGTACAATGAGCAGTTCTTC
TRBV27	TRBD2	18	TRBJ2-5	once	CASSRDSKRGETRETQYF	TGTGCCAGCAGCCGGGACAGTAAGCGGGGGGAGACTAGGGAGACCCAGTACTTC
TRBV7-9	TRBD1	15	TRBJ1-1	.	CASSSDRARGTEAFF	TGTGCCAGCAGCTCGGACAGGGCCCGGGGCACTGAAGCTTTCTTT
TRBV29-1	.	12	TRBJ1-1	.	CSVEGGNTEAFF	TGCAGCGTTGAGGGGGGGAACACTGAAGCTTTCTTT
TRBV21-1	.	12	TRBJ1-2	.	CASSSQGRGYTF	TGTGCCAGCAGCAGCCAGGGCCGCGGCTACACCTTC
TRBV5-1	.	15	TRBJ2-7	.	CASSLAGGEAYEQYF	TGCGCCAGCAGCTTGGCGGGGGGCGAGGCCTACGAGCAGTACTTC
TRBV5-5	.	11	TRBJ2-3	.	CASAGSDTQYF	TGTGCCAGCGCAGGGTCAGATACGCAGTATTTT
TRBV12-5	TRBD2	15	TRBJ2-1	.	CASGPGGLAGHEQFF	TGTGCTAGTGGTCCTGGAGGACTAGCTGGTCATGAGCAGTTCTTC
TRBV13	TRBD1	12	TRBJ1-1	.	CASSLKGQRAFF	TGTGCCAGCAGCTTAAAGGGACAGCGGGCTTTCTTT
TRBV5-6	TRBD2	15	TRBJ2-3	.	CASSPLAGGTDTQYF	TGTGCCAGCAGCCCCTTAGCGGGAGGCACAGATACGCAGTATTTT
TRBV7-2	.	18	TRBJ2-5	.	CASSGEVGGPLYQETQYF	TGTGCCAGCAGCGGGGAGGTGGGAGGCCCACTTTACCAAGAGACCCAGTACTTC
TRBV28	.	12	TRBJ2-1	.	CASSFTNNEQFF	TGTGCCAGCAGTTTCACTAACAATGAGCAGTTCTTC
TRBV11-2	.	15	TRBJ2-3	once	CASSLGRVSTDTQYF	TGTGCCAGCAGCTTAGGGCGGGTCAGCACAGATACGCAGTATTTT
TRBV2	TRBD1	14	TRBJ1-4	once	CASSLGQVNEKLFF	TGTGCCAGCAGCCTGGGACAGGTTAATGAAAAACTGTTTTTT
TRBV23-1	TRBD2	17	TRBJ2-7	.	CASSPGLAGGPWCEQYF	TGCGCCAGCAGTCCGGGACTAGCGGGAGGGCCTTGGTGCGAGCAGTACTTC
TRBV29-1	TRBD2	18	TRBJ2-7	.	CSVSGGRSGRPGYHEQYF	TGCAGCGTATCAGGGGGAAGAAGCGGGAGGCCTGGGTATCACGAGCAGTACTTC
TRBV19	TRBD1	19	TRBJ1-5	few	CASSIRSRDRGNSNQPQHF	TGTGCCAGTAGTATTCGAAGCCGGGACAGGGGAAATAGCAATCAGCCCCAGCATTTT